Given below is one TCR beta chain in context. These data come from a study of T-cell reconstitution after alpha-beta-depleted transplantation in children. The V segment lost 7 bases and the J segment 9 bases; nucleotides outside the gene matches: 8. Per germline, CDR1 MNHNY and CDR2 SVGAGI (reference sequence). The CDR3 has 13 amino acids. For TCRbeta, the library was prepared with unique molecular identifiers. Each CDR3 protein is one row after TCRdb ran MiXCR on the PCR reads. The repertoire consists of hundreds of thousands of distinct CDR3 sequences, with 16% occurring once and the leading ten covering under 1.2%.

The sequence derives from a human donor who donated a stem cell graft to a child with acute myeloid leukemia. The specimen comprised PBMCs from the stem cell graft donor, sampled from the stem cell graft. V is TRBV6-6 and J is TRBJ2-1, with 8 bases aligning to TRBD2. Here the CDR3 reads CASTLGGGGEQFF. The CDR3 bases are TGTGCCAGCACCCTCGGGGGGGGCGGTGAGCAGTTCTTC.